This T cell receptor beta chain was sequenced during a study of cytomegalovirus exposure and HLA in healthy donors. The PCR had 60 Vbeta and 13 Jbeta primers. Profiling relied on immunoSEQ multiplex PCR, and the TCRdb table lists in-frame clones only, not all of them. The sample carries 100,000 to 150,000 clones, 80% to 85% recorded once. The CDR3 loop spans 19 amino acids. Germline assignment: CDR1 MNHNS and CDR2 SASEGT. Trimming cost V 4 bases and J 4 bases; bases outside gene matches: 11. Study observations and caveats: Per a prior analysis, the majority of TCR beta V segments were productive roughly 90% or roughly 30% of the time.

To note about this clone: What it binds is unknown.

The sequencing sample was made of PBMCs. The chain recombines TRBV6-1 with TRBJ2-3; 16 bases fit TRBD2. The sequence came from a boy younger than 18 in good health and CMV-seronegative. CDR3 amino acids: CASSAGTSGRVGVSDTQYF. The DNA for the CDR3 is TGTGCCAGCAGTGCCGGGACTAGCGGGAGGGTGGGGGTGTCAGATACGCAGTATTTT.